Sequencing of this T cell receptor beta chain was carried out in a study of blood T cell repertoires in COVID-19. Study background: Some COVID-19 samples were acute and others convalescent; all came from the United States, Italy and Spain.

Germline V CDR1 and CDR2: MNHEY, SMNVEV (reference sequence). This CDR3 spans 13 amino acids. V was clipped by 8 bases and J by 6 bases, with 14 bases between them. Some clones are missing from TCRdb's copy, which holds only in-frame ones; the method was immunoSEQ multiplex PCR. The sample holds over 350,000 clones, 86% seen once. This TCR came from a young woman with active or convalescent COVID-19. The genes are TRBV27 and TRBJ1-5; D gene ambiguous. Sequencing was carried out using peripheral blood. CDR3 sequence reads: CASAVDEAQPQHF. DNA of the CDR3: TGTGCCAGCGCCGTGGATGAGGCTCAGCCCCAGCATTTT.